This T cell receptor beta chain was documented in a study of T cell repertoires in cytomegalovirus infection. Looking at the study overall: Public TCR beta signatures were indicative of both CMV infection and a matching HLA type.

TCRdb itself ran the reads through MiXCR, one entry per CDR3 protein. The sample lists around 530,000 distinct CDR3 sequences, approximately 17% occurring once. Germline V gives CDR1 MDHEN, CDR2 SYDVKM. The CDR3 extends over 15 amino acids. The ends lost 7 bases at V and 0 bases at J; junction bases unmatched: 9. The chain joins TRBV28 to TRBJ2-7; TRBD2 aligns across 7 bases. This receptor was identified in a human donor in good health (CMV status not recorded). Some clones in this sample may be carry-over from other donors' samples. The sample taken for sequencing was CD8+ T cells from PBMCs. Here the CDR3 reads CASTPGRGSSYEQYF. The CDR3, as DNA: TGTGCCAGCACCCCTGGGCGGGGGAGCTCCTACGAGCAGTACTTC.